This TCR beta chain is drawn from a study of graft-versus-host responses after intestinal transplantation. This CDR3 has 15 amino acids. Trimming took off 0 bases at V and 0 bases at J, with 7 bases between the two ends. Looked up from germline, CDR1 is MNHNS and CDR2 is SASEGT. Study observations and caveats: In recipient marrow, GvH clones were found, and some appeared first in ileum or blood.

Graft tissue processing released intraepithelial and lamina propria lymphocytes. The data were produced by immunoSEQ multiplex PCR, yet TCRdb's version contains in-frame clones alone and is incomplete. The sample gives 37,000 or so clones, roughly 87% of which show up once; under 20% is in the top ten. In the case of this clone: Antigen unknown.

Sequenced here: ileum tissue, sampled 200 to 210 days after intestinal transplant. The rearrangement joins TRBV6-1 to TRBJ2-3; D is unclear. The receptor comes from a human patient who received an intestinal transplant, so some T cells may come from the graft donor. The CDR3 protein is CASSEADYSTDTQYF. CDR3 in DNA: TGTGCCAGCAGTGAAGCTGATTATAGCACAGATACGCAGTATTTT.